The TCR beta chain under discussion was sequenced for a study of blood T cell repertoires in COVID-19. Study-wide context: Samples came from the United States, Italy and Spain, spanning acute and convalescent COVID-19. T cells, B-cell-depleted T cells, or PBMCs supplied cDNA or gDNA.

Sequencing used immunoSEQ multiplex PCR; TCRdb keeps in-frame clones, though not all of them. There are fewer than 300,000 clones in the sample; about 88% occur only once, and about 4.1% lies in the top ten. The clonotype comes from a man between 60 and 75 years old who had recovered from COVID-19. Sequencing was done on a sample of peripheral blood.

CDR3 protein: CASSEQGVKSGNTIYF. DNA of the CDR3: TGTGCCAGTAGCGAACAGGGGGTGAAGTCCGGAAACACCATATATTTT. The chain recombines TRBV19 with TRBJ1-3; 8 bases line up with TRBD1. The CDR3 length is 16 residues. Germline CDR1 is LNHDA and CDR2 is SQIVND (reference sequence). V was pared by 6 bases and J by 4 bases, with 11 bases of the junction left unmatched.